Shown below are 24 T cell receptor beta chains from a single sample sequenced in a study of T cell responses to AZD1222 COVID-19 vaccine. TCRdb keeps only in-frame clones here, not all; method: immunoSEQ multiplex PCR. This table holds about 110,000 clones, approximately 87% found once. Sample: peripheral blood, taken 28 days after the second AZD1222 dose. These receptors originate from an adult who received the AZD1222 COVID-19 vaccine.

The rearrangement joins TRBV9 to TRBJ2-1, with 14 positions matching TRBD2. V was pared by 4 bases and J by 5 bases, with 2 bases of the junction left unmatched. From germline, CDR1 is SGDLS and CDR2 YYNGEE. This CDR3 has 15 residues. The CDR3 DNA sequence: TGTGCCAGCAGCTCGGGACTAGCGGGGGACAATGAGCAGTTCTTC. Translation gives CASSSGLAGDNEQFF. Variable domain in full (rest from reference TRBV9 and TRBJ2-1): DSGVTQTPKHLITATGQRVTLRCSPRSGDLSVYWYQQSLDQGLQFLIQYYNGEERAKGNILERFSAQQFPDLHSELNLSSLELGDSALYFCASSSGLAGDNEQFFGPGTRLTVL.

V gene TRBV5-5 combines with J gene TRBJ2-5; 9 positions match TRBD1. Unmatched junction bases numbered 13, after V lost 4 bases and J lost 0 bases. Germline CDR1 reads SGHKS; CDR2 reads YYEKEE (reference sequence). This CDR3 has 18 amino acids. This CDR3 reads CASSGKHRDRVNQETQYF. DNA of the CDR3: TGTGCCAGCAGCGGAAAGCATAGGGACAGGGTGAACCAAGAGACCCAGTACTTC.

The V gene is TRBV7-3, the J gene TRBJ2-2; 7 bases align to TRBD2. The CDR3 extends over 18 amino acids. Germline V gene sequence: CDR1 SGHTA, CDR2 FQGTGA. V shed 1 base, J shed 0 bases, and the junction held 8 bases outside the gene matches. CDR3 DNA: TGTGCCAGCAGCTTAATGGGACTAACCTCCGCGAACACCGGGGAGCTGTTTTTT. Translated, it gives CASSLMGLTSANTGELFF.

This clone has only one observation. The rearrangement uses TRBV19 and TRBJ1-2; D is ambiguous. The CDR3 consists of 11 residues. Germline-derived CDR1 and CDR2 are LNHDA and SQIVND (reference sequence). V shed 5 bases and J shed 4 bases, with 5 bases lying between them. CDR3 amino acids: CASSYVYGYTF. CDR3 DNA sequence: TGTGCCAGTAGTTATGTCTATGGCTACACCTTC.

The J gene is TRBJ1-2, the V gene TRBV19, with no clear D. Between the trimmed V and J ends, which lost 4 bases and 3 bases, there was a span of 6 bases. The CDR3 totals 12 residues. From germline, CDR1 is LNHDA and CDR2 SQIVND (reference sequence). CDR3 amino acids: CASSNSYYGYTF. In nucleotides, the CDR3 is TGTGCCAGTAGTAATTCATACTATGGCTACACCTTC.

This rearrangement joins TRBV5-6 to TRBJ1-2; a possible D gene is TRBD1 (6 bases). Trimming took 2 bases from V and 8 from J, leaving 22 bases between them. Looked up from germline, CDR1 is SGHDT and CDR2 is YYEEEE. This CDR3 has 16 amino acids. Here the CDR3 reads CASSLLGGAESDGYTF. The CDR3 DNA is TGTGCCAGCAGCTTACTGGGGGGCGCGGAATCGGACGGCTACACCTTC.

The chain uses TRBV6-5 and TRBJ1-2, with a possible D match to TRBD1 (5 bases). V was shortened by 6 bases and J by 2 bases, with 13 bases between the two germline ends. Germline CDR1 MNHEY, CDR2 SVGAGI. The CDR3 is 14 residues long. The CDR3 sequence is CASSSEGVNYGYTF. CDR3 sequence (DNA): TGTGCCAGCAGCTCCGAAGGGGTAAACTATGGCTACACCTTC.

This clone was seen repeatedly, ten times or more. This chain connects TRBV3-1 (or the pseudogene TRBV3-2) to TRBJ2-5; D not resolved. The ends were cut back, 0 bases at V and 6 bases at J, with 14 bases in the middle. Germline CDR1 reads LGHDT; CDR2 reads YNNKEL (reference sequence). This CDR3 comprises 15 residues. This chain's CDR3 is CASSQDGKARKTQYF. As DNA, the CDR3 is TGTGCCAGCAGCCAAGATGGAAAGGCGAGAAAGACCCAGTACTTC.

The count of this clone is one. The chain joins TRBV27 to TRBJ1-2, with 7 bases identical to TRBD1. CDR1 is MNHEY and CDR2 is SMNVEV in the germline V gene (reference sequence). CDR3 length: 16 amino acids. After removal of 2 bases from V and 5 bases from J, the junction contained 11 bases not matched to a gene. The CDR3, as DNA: TGTGCCAGCAGTTTAAAGTTCTGGGGACAGCCTTATGGCTACACCTTC. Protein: CASSLKFWGQPYGYTF.

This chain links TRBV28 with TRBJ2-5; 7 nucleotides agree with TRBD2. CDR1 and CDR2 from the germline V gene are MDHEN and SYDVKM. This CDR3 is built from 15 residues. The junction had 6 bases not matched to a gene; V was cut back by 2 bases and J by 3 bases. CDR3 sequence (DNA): TGTGCCAGCAGTTTAGACTGGACTAGTAAAGAGACCCAGTACTTC. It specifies CASSLDWTSKETQYF.

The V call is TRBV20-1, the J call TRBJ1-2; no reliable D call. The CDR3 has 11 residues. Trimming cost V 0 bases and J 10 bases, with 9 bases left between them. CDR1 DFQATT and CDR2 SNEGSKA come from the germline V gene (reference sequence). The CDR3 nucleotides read TGCAGTGCTAGAGATCCCTCGTTCTACACCTTC. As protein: CSARDPSFYTF.

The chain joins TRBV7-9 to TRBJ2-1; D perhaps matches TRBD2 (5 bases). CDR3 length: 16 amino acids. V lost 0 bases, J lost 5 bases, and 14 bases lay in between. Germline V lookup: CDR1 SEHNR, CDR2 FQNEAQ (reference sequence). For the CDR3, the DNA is TGTGCCAGCAGCTTAGCTTTACGGGGTTTAAACAATGAGCAGTTCTTC. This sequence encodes CASSLALRGLNNEQFF.

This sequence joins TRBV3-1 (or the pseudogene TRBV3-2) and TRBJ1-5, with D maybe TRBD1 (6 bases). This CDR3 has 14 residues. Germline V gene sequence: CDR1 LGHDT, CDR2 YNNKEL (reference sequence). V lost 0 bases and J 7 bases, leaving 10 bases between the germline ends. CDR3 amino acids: CASSQEGRGQPQHF. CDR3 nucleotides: TGTGCCAGCAGCCAAGAGGGAAGGGGGCAGCCCCAGCATTTT.

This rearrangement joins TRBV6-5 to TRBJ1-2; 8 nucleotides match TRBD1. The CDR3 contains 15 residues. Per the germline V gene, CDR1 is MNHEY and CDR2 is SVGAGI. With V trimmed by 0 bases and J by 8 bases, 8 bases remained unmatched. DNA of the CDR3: TGTGCCAGCAGTTACTCGGTACAGGGGGGATCGGGCTACACCTTC. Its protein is CASSYSVQGGSGYTF.

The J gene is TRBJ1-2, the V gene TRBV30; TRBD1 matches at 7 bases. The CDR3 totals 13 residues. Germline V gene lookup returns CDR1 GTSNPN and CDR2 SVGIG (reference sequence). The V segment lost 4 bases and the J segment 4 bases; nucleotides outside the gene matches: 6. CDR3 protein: CAWNPDRVYGYTF. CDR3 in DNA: TGTGCCTGGAACCCAGACAGGGTCTATGGCTACACCTTC.

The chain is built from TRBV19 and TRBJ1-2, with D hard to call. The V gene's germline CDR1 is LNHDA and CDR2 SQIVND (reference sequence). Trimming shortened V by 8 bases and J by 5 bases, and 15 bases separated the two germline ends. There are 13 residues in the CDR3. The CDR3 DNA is TGTGCCAGTTCACACCCTGGGGTATATGGCTACACCTTC. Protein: CASSHPGVYGYTF.

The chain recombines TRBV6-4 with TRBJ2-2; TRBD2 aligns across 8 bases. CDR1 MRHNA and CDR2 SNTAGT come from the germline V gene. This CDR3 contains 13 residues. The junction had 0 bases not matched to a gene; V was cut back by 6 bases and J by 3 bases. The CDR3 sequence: CASSGRDTGELFF. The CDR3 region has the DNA TGTGCCAGCAGCGGGAGGGACACCGGGGAGCTGTTTTTT.

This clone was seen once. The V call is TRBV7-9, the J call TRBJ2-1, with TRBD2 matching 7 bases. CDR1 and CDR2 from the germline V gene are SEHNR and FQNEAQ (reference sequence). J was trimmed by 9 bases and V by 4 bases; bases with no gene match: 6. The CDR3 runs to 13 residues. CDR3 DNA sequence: TGTGCCAGCAGCTCGGGGGGTGGCGGTGAGCAGTTCTTC. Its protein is CASSSGGGGEQFF. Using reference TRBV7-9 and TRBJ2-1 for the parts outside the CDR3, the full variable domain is DTGVSQNPRHKITKRGQNVTFRCDPISEHNRLYWYRQTLGQGPEFLTYFQNEAQLEKSRLLSDRFSAERPKGSFSTLEIQRTEQGDSAMYLCASSSGGGGEQFFGPGTRLTVL.

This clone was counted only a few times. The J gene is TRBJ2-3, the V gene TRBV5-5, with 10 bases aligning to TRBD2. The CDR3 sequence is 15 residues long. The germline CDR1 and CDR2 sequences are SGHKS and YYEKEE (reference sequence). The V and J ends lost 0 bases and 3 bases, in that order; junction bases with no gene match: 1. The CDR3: CASSLEREGTDTQYF. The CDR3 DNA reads TGTGCCAGCAGCTTGGAGCGGGAGGGGACAGATACGCAGTATTTT.

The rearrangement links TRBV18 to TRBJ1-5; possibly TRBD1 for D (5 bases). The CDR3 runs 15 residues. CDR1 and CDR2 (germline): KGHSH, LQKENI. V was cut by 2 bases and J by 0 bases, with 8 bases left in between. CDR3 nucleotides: TGTGCCAGCTCACCAGAGGGGAATAGCAATCAGCCCCAGCATTTT. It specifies CASSPEGNSNQPQHF.

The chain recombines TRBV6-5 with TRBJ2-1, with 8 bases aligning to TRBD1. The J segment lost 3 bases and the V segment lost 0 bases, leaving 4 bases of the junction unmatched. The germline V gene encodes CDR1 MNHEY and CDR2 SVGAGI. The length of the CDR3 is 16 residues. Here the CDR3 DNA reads TGTGCCAGCAGTTACTCGGCAGGGGGCATCTACAATGAGCAGTTCTTC. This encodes CASSYSAGGIYNEQFF.

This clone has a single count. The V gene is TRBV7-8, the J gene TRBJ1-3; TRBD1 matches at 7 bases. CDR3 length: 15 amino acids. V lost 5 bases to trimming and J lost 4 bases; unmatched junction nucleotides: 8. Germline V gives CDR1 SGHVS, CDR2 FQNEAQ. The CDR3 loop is CASSPRQGTGNTIYF. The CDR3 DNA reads TGTGCCAGCAGCCCGCGACAGGGAACCGGAAACACCATATATTTT.

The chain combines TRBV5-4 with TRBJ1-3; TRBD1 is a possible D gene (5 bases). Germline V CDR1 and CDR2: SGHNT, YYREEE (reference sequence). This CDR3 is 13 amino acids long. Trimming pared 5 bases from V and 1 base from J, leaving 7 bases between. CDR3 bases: TGTGCCAGCAGTGGGACTTCTGGAAACACCATATATTTT. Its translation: CASSGTSGNTIYF.

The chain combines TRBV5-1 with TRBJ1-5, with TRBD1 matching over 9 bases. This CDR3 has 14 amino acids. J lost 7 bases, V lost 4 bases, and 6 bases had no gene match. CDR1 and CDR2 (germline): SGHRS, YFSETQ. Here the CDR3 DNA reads TGCGCCAGCAGCCCGGGACAGGGAGCGCAGCCCCAGCATTTT. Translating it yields CASSPGQGAQPQHF.